These 14 T cell receptor beta chains came from one sample sequenced in a study of T cell responses to AZD1222 COVID-19 vaccine. Clones were read by immunoSEQ multiplex PCR, and TCRdb kept only the in-frame ones, dropping some. The table has 90,000 to 120,000 clones, about 89% seen once. This specimen was peripheral blood, taken on day 0 of AZD1222 vaccination. Receptors were obtained from an adult in good health.

V and J are TRBV15 and TRBJ1-5; a possible D gene is TRBD1 (6 bases). The germline V and J ends were trimmed by 0 bases and 7 bases, with 13 bases remaining between them. This CDR3 contains 15 residues. Germline V gene sequence: CDR1 LNHNV, CDR2 YYDKDF (reference sequence). The CDR3 loop is CATSRDQGSEQPQHF. The DNA for the CDR3 is TGTGCCACCAGCAGAGATCAGGGGAGTGAACAGCCCCAGCATTTT.

The chain employs TRBV4-1 and TRBJ1-6, with a tentative D call TRBD1 (5 bases). V dropped 1 base and J dropped 7 bases, with 14 bases sitting between them. This CDR3 has 16 amino acids. CDR1 MGHRA and CDR2 YSYEKL come from the germline V gene. The CDR3 loop reads CASSQVLGTQNSPLHF. The DNA of the CDR3 is TGCGCCAGCAGCCAAGTTCTTGGGACGCAGAATTCACCCCTCCACTTT.

The chain joins TRBV9 to TRBJ1-3; D not certain. Germline CDR1 reads SGDLS; CDR2 reads YYNGEE. The CDR3 spans 12 residues. V gave up 7 bases and J gave up 3 bases, with 8 bases separating them. The CDR3 is CASGLLGNTIYF. The CDR3 coding sequence is TGTGCCAGCGGCCTGCTTGGAAACACCATATATTTT.

Only a few counts were recorded for this clone. The chain employs TRBV5-1 and TRBJ1-5; no definite D call. This CDR3 has 14 amino acids. CDR1 is SGHRS and CDR2 is YFSETQ in the germline V gene. V was pared by 0 bases and J by 4 bases, with 8 bases between. The CDR3 reads CASSLEGGNQPQHF. DNA for the CDR3: TGCGCCAGCAGCTTGGAAGGAGGGAATCAGCCCCAGCATTTT.

The chain joins TRBV27 to TRBJ1-2, with D possibly matching TRBD1 (6 bases). Germline CDR1 reads MNHEY; CDR2 reads SMNVEV (reference sequence). This CDR3 is 12 amino acids long. Trimming removed 2 bases from V and 8 bases from J, with 9 bases in between. CDR3: CASSLSGQGYTF. Written as DNA, the CDR3 is TGTGCCAGCAGTTTAAGCGGACAGGGCTACACCTTC.

The CDR3 coding sequence is TGTGCCAGCCTCCCCCTCGGTCGCACAGATACGCAGTATTTT. It translates to CASLPLGRTDTQYF. The chain links TRBV13 to TRBJ2-3; D is undetermined. The CDR3 is made up of 14 amino acids. CDR1 and CDR2 (germline): PRHDT, FYEKMQ (reference sequence). V was trimmed by 8 bases and J by 1 base, leaving 13 bases between them.

The J gene is TRBJ2-4, the V gene TRBV5-5; 7 positions match TRBD1. After removal of 0 bases from V and 3 bases from J, the junction contained 3 bases not matched to a gene. Germline V gene lookup returns CDR1 SGHKS and CDR2 YYEKEE (reference sequence). This CDR3 is 15 amino acids long. The CDR3 region has the DNA TGTGCCAGCAGCTTGGGTTGGGACAGCAAAAACATTCAGTACTTC. This translates into CASSLGWDSKNIQYF. The whole variable domain, remainder taken from reference TRBV5-5 and TRBJ2-4, is DAGVTQSPTHLIKTRGQQVTLRCSPISGHKSVSWYQQVLGQGPQFIFQYYEKEERGRGNFPDRFSARQFPNYSSELNVNALLLGDSALYLCASSLGWDSKNIQYFGAGTRLSVL.

V is TRBV4-1 and J is TRBJ2-5; D gene unclear. The V and J ends lost 1 base and 4 bases respectively, with 10 bases between them. Per germline, CDR1 MGHRA and CDR2 YSYEKL. The CDR3 length is 14 residues. In DNA form, the CDR3 reads TGCGCCAGCAGCCAAGGGCCCAGCTTAGAGACCCAGTACTTC. This gives the protein CASSQGPSLETQYF.

This clone was picked up a small number of times. The chain joins TRBV7-8 to TRBJ1-6; TRBD1 might be the D (6 bases). The CDR3 is 17 amino acids. The germline gives CDR1 SGHVS, CDR2 FQNEAQ. Trimming pared 4 bases from V and 10 bases from J, leaving 23 bases between. CDR3 sequence: CASSSQGSLGDDSPLHF. In DNA form, the CDR3 reads TGTGCCAGCAGCTCACAGGGATCGTTGGGTGATGACTCACCCCTCCACTTT.

The chain's CDR3 is CASSLEFSYEQYF. The CDR3 nucleotides are TGTGCCAGCAGCTTGGAGTTCTCCTACGAGCAGTACTTC. The J gene is TRBJ2-7, the V gene TRBV5-4; D not resolved. Deletions cut 0 bases from V and 0 bases from J, with 4 bases between. The germline CDR1 and CDR2 sequences are SGHNT and YYREEE (reference sequence). CDR3 size: 13 residues.

The chain is built from TRBV27 and TRBJ2-7; D may correspond to TRBD1 or TRBD2 (5 bases each). The CDR3 covers 17 residues. The ends were cut back, 2 bases at V and 4 bases at J, with 21 bases in the middle. Germline CDR1 MNHEY, CDR2 SMNVEV (reference sequence). CDR3 sequence: CASSLRLRGPSIYEQYF. The CDR3 DNA sequence: TGTGCCAGCAGTTTACGGCTGAGGGGCCCTTCGATTTACGAGCAGTACTTC.

The J gene is TRBJ2-7, the V gene TRBV28, with 7 bases fitting TRBD2. Trimming took 3 bases from V and 4 from J; bases not matched to a gene: 6. CDR1 and CDR2 from the germline V gene are MDHEN and SYDVKM. The CDR3 has 14 amino acids. CDR3 region: CASSFFRGGYEQYF. CDR3 nucleotide sequence: TGTGCCAGCAGTTTTTTTCGGGGAGGGTACGAGCAGTACTTC.

The rearrangement links TRBV29-1 to TRBJ2-3, with 11 nucleotides matching TRBD2. This CDR3 is 13 amino acids long. Germline CDR1 is SQVTM and CDR2 is ANQGSEA. V was pared by 3 bases and J by 4 bases, with 0 bases of the junction left unmatched. The chain's CDR3 is CSVEGLAADTQYF. The CDR3 DNA follows: TGCAGCGTTGAGGGACTAGCGGCAGATACGCAGTATTTT.

This chain links TRBV12-3 or TRBV12-4 with TRBJ1-1; the D gene is possibly TRBD1 (5 bases). CDR3 length: 13 amino acids. V was shortened by 4 bases and J by 5 bases, with 11 bases between the two germline ends. CDR3 region: CASSSGQGTEAFF. As DNA, the CDR3 is TGTGCCAGCAGTTCAGGACAAGGTACTGAAGCTTTCTTT.